This T cell receptor (beta chain) was found in a study of cytomegalovirus exposure and HLA in healthy donors. Study findings and constraints: Donor immune exposure was known only as CMV serostatus. The study designated 164 TCR beta chains cytomegalovirus-associated.

V lost 0 bases, J lost 2 bases, and 9 bases lay in between. There are 15 residues in the CDR3. Germline values: CDR1 MNHNS, CDR2 SASEGT. Primers included in the PCR were 60 Vbeta and 13 Jbeta primers. Profiled with immunoSEQ multiplex PCR; TCRdb holds only in-frame clones, not every one. The top ten hold roughly 1.4% of the sample, which has some 180,000 clones, 8.5% to 10% seen once. This clone was seen a few times. Its antigen is as yet unknown. Those who donated were healthy bone marrow donors. The sequencing input was PBMCs. J is TRBJ2-3 and V is TRBV6-1, with D hard to call. The sequence came from a woman younger than 45 in good health and CMV-seropositive. The CDR3 is CASSEARLSTDTQYF. CDR3 nucleotide sequence: TGTGCCAGCAGTGAAGCTAGACTCTCCACAGATACGCAGTATTTT.